The TCR beta chain described here comes from a study of early T cells in non-severe SARS-CoV-2 infection. The overall study: Unsorted whole blood bulk RNA was sequenced, with unpaired chains. Study-wide findings and caveats: In VDJdb matching, anti-spike CD8 responses were favored while private and CD4 specificities went missing.

The CDR3 consists of 14 residues. Deletions cut 2 bases from V and 6 bases from J, with 10 bases between. The germline V gene has CDR1 MNHNS and CDR2 SASEGT. This clonotype was counted many times. The antigen is unknown. Individual cDNA molecules were tagged with unique molecular identifiers, the study reported. A single record per CDR3 protein comes from TCRdb applying MiXCR to the 5' RACE reads. The sample has about 110,000 distinct CDR3 sequences, 9.5% to 13% seen once; the top ten hold 2.5% to 4%. The V call is TRBV6-1, the J call TRBJ2-2; no definite D call. This clonotype was sampled from an adult who was a healthcare worker with PCR-confirmed SARS-CoV-2 infection or an uninfected control (not recorded which). Source material: whole blood. The CDR3 DNA is TGTGCCAGCAGTGAAAGGAAGGGCGCCGGGGAGCTGTTTTTT. This gives the protein CASSERKGAGELFF.